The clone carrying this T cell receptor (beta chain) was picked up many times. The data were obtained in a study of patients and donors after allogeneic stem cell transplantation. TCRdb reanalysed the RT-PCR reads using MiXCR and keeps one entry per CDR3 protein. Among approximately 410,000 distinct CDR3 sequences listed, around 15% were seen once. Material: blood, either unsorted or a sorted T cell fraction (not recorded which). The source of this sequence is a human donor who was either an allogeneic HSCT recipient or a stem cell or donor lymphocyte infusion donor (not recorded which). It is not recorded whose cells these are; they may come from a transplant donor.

This CDR3 is CASSLRADTQYF. The CDR3 region has the DNA TGTGCCAGCAGCTTAAGGGCAGATACGCAGTATTTT. The chain is built from TRBV12-3 or TRBV12-4 and TRBJ2-3; D is undetermined. V was clipped by 6 bases and J by 4 bases, with 8 bases between them. CDR3 length: 12 amino acids.